The 24 T cell receptor beta chains below were found in one sample sequenced in a study of CD8 T cells in ankylosing spondylitis. Study-level results: Characteristic, it appeared, of ankylosing spondylitis blood was a TCR beta motif of eight highly homologous variants.

Their target antigens are unknown. Each CDR3 protein gets one entry after TCRdb re-called the 5' RACE reads with MiXCR. The profile shows 200,000 to 250,000 distinct CDR3 sequences, approximately 16% of them singletons. The sample comprised blood, either unsorted or a sorted T cell fraction (not recorded which). All receptors come from a male donor with ankylosing spondylitis.

The V call is TRBV6-1, the J call TRBJ1-1; tentative D call: TRBD1 (6 bases). There are 12 residues in the CDR3. Germline CDR1 reads MNHNS; CDR2 reads SASEGT. With 2 bases removed from V and 8 bases from J, the gap between germline ends came to 9 bases. The CDR3 DNA follows: TGTGCCAGCAGTGAACATGACAGGGAAGCTTTCTTT. This sequence encodes CASSEHDREAFF.

This clonotype was observed a few times. The rearrangement uses TRBV6-1 and TRBJ1-1; 9 bases align to TRBD1. The V gene end was trimmed by 1 base and the J gene end by 1 base; junction bases not matched to a gene: 4. Germline assignment: CDR1 MNHNS and CDR2 SASEGT. The CDR3 consists of 16 residues. This CDR3 is CASSEERGQGNTEAFF. Written as DNA, the CDR3 is TGTGCCAGCAGTGAAGAGAGGGGACAGGGGAACACTGAAGCTTTCTTT.

The chain uses TRBV27 and TRBJ1-3; TRBD1 matches 8 bases. The CDR3 covers 15 residues. The germline gives CDR1 MNHEY, CDR2 SMNVEV (reference sequence). J lost 0 bases, V lost 5 bases, and 3 bases had no gene match. The DNA of the CDR3 is TGTGCCAGCAGTCAACAGGGGGTCTCTGGAAACACCATATATTTT. Translation: CASSQQGVSGNTIYF.

This clonotype came up many times. The CDR3 here is CASSSMGGPYYEQYF. In nucleotides, the CDR3 is TGTGCCAGCAGCTCGATGGGGGGCCCCTACTACGAGCAGTACTTC. This sequence joins TRBV7-9 and TRBJ2-7; D tentatively fits TRBD1 or TRBD2 (6 bases each). The CDR3 is 15 amino acids. Trimming shortened V by 4 bases and J by 3 bases, and 16 bases separated the two germline ends. The germline V gene has CDR1 SEHNR and CDR2 FQNEAQ (reference sequence).

This clonotype was seen ten or more times. The V gene is TRBV29-1, the J gene TRBJ2-2, with unresolved D. CDR3 length: 15 residues. Germline V gene lookup returns CDR1 SQVTM and CDR2 ANQGSEA. Trimming took 2 bases from V and 5 from J, leaving 15 bases between them. In DNA, the CDR3 is TGCAGCGTTGAATGGGCAGCCGGTGGGACCGGGGAGCTGTTTTTT. Translated, it gives CSVEWAAGGTGELFF.

The chain uses TRBV6-1 and TRBJ2-1; 13 bases map to TRBD2. With V trimmed by 6 bases and J by 7 bases, 9 bases remained unmatched. The CDR3 runs 16 residues. Germline V lookup: CDR1 MNHNS, CDR2 SASEGT. The CDR3 protein is CASSQGGLAGKNEQFF. The CDR3 nucleotides are TGTGCCAGCAGCCAAGGGGGACTAGCGGGGAAAAATGAGCAGTTCTTC.

The chain couples TRBV4-1 to TRBJ2-7, with 9 nucleotides matching TRBD2. This CDR3 region has 15 residues. Germline trimming cut 3 bases from V and 2 bases from J; bases unmatched to any gene: 5. The germline V gene encodes CDR1 MGHRA and CDR2 YSYEKL. CDR3 region: CASSQATSGPYEQYF. Written as DNA, the CDR3 is TGCGCCAGCAGCCAGGCGACTAGCGGACCCTACGAGCAGTACTTC.

This clonotype was observed a few times. J is TRBJ2-1 and V is TRBV7-9, with a possible D match to TRBD1 (6 bases). Germline CDR1 is SEHNR and CDR2 is FQNEAQ (reference sequence). The V gene lost 5 bases and the J gene lost 0 bases, with 17 bases spanning the gap. The CDR3 loop spans 17 amino acids. Here the CDR3 reads CASSPLEGQTSYNEQFF. Here the CDR3 DNA reads TGTGCCAGCAGCCCACTCGAAGGACAGACCTCCTACAATGAGCAGTTCTTC. The full variable domain, completed using reference TRBV7-9 and TRBJ2-1, is DTGVSQNPRHKITKRGQNVTFRCDPISEHNRLYWYRQTLGQGPEFLTYFQNEAQLEKSRLLSDRFSAERPKGSFSTLEIQRTEQGDSAMYLCASSPLEGQTSYNEQFFGPGTRLTVL.

This clonotype turned up a few times. The chain joins TRBV2 to TRBJ2-3; D call uncertain. CDR3 size: 14 residues. The V gene's germline CDR1 is SNHLY and CDR2 FYNNEI. Deletions cut 1 base from V and 2 bases from J, with 7 bases between. CDR3 sequence: CASSEGTLTDTQYF. The CDR3 DNA reads as TGTGCCAGCAGTGAAGGAACCCTCACAGATACGCAGTATTTT.

The rearrangement links TRBV20-1 to TRBJ2-7, with D perhaps matching TRBD2 (6 bases). Germline lookup yields CDR1 DFQATT and CDR2 SNEGSKA (reference sequence). V dropped 1 base and J dropped 0 bases, with 7 bases sitting between them. The CDR3 has 13 residues. The CDR3 DNA reads TGCAGTGCTAGAGGAGCGGGCTCCTACGAGCAGTACTTC. Protein product: CSARGAGSYEQYF.

This clonotype was counted a few times. The rearrangement uses TRBV28 and TRBJ2-7; no clear D. Trimming pared 4 bases from V and 1 base from J, leaving 8 bases between. This CDR3 spans 13 amino acids. The germline V gene encodes CDR1 MDHEN and CDR2 SYDVKM. CDR3 in amino acids: CASSYDRSYEQYF. In DNA, the CDR3 is TGTGCCAGCAGTTATGACCGATCCTACGAGCAGTACTTC.

This chain joins TRBV20-1 and TRBJ2-2; TRBD2 matches at 8 bases. The CDR3 runs 15 residues. J was trimmed by 3 bases and V by 1 base; bases with no gene match: 4. Germline assignment: CDR1 DFQATT and CDR2 SNEGSKA (reference sequence). DNA of the CDR3: TGCAGTGCTAGAGCCGGGGGGGTAGACACCGGGGAGCTGTTTTTT. Translation gives CSARAGGVDTGELFF.

The V gene is TRBV5-1, the J gene TRBJ2-7, with 7 bases identical to TRBD2. CDR1 is SGHRS and CDR2 is YFSETQ in the germline V gene. The CDR3 runs to 13 residues. V was pared by 7 bases and J by 3 bases, with 7 bases of the junction left unmatched. The CDR3 is CASAGAGDYEQYF. The CDR3, as DNA: TGCGCCAGCGCCGGGGCGGGAGACTACGAGCAGTACTTC.

The V and J genes are TRBV12-3 or TRBV12-4 and TRBJ2-7; possible D gene TRBD1, 6 bases. The CDR3 spans 17 residues. Trimming shortened V by 6 bases and J by 0 bases, and 21 bases separated the two germline ends. CDR3 coding DNA: TGTGCCAGCAGCGCCTCCACAGGGACCCCGTACTCCTACGAGCAGTACTTC. It translates to CASSASTGTPYSYEQYF.

V usage is TRBV20-1 and J usage is TRBJ2-1; D is unclear. This CDR3 is 10 amino acids long. Germline loops: CDR1 DFQATT, CDR2 SNEGSKA (reference sequence). V dropped 8 bases and J dropped 2 bases, with 4 bases sitting between them. CDR3 DNA sequence: TGCAGTCCGACCTACAATGAGCAGTTCTTC. Residues: CSPTYNEQFF.

This clonotype occurred a few times. The rearrangement uses TRBV7-6 and TRBJ1-1, with 7 bases lining up with TRBD1. The CDR3 runs to 15 residues. CDR1 SGHVS and CDR2 FNYEAQ come from the germline V gene. Losses at the gene ends were 5 bases for V and 1 base for J; bases not matched to a gene: 7. The CDR3 region has the DNA TGTGCCAGCAGCCCAGGGGGGAGGCAGAACACTGAAGCTTTCTTT. It specifies CASSPGGRQNTEAFF.

This clonotype came up a few times. This chain connects TRBV19 to TRBJ2-1; D is unclear. Germline V gene sequence: CDR1 LNHDA, CDR2 SQIVND (reference sequence). The germline V and J ends were trimmed by 5 bases and 4 bases, with 12 bases remaining between them. The CDR3 has 14 amino acids. CDR3 nucleotides: TGTGCCAGTAGTCCCCCCGTCGGGTACAATGAGCAGTTCTTC. It is translated as CASSPPVGYNEQFF.

The sample holds a few counts of this clonotype. V is TRBV18 and J is TRBJ2-3; D may match TRBD1 or TRBD2 (5 bases each). Germline loops: CDR1 KGHSH, CDR2 LQKENI. The V gene lost 9 bases and the J gene lost 1 base, with 11 bases spanning the gap. The CDR3 spans 13 residues. The CDR3 nucleotides are TGTGCCAGTGGGGACGCTGGCACAGATACGCAGTATTTT. Residues: CASGDAGTDTQYF.

The chain employs TRBV2 and TRBJ2-7; D might be TRBD1 (6 bases). CDR3 length: 12 amino acids. Trimming stripped 8 bases from V and 5 bases from J, with 13 bases between. CDR1 SNHLY and CDR2 FYNNEI come from the germline V gene. CDR3 in DNA: TGTGCCAGCGAACAGGGTAACCACGAGCAGTACTTC. Translated, it gives CASEQGNHEQYF.

This clonotype showed up just a few times. V usage is TRBV28 and J usage is TRBJ2-1; D perhaps matches TRBD1 (5 bases). Trimming took off 3 bases at V and 3 bases at J, with 9 bases between the two ends. CDR3 size: 14 residues. From germline, CDR1 is MDHEN and CDR2 SYDVKM. The CDR3 here is CASSFAGLYNEQFF. CDR3 DNA sequence: TGTGCCAGCAGTTTCGCAGGGCTCTACAATGAGCAGTTCTTC.

The table lists this clonotype with a few counts. V usage is TRBV27 and J usage is TRBJ2-1; no reliable D call. Trimming shortened V by 8 bases and J by 8 bases, and 4 bases separated the two germline ends. CDR1 MNHEY and CDR2 SMNVEV come from the germline V gene (reference sequence). The CDR3 consists of 9 residues. The CDR3: CASGDEQFF. The CDR3 bases are TGTGCCAGCGGCGATGAGCAGTTCTTC.

This clonotype has only a few counts. This chain links TRBV7-9 with TRBJ2-7; maybe TRBD2 (7 bases). The V gene lost 3 bases and the J gene lost 0 bases, with 15 bases spanning the gap. Germline V gene data show CDR1 as SEHNR and CDR2 as FQNEAQ (reference sequence). The CDR3 sequence is 16 residues long. CDR3 coding DNA: TGTGCCAGCAGCTTCACGTGGGGGGGCTCCTCCTACGAGCAGTACTTC. This sequence encodes CASSFTWGGSSYEQYF.

The rearrangement links TRBV4-1 to TRBJ2-2, with no clear D. The CDR3 length is 15 residues. Per the germline V gene, CDR1 is MGHRA and CDR2 is YSYEKL. Trimming removed 7 bases at V and 1 base at J, with 13 bases between. The CDR3 is CASTSEPRNTGELFF. The CDR3 DNA is TGCGCCAGCACCTCCGAACCTAGGAACACCGGGGAGCTGTTTTTT.

CDR3: CASGLAGTGVSGTEAFF. CDR3 nucleotides: TGTGCTAGTGGTTTGGCCGGGACAGGGGTTTCGGGCACTGAAGCTTTCTTT. The V gene is TRBV12-5, the J gene TRBJ1-1, with TRBD1 matching 10 bases. Germline trimming cut 1 base from V and 4 bases from J; bases unmatched to any gene: 9. Germline CDR1 is LGHNT and CDR2 is FRNRAP. There are 17 residues in the CDR3.